One and the same sample provided the 27 T cell receptor beta chains below, sequenced in a study of TIL therapy for anti-PD-1-resistant metastatic lung cancer. This was the immunoSEQ v3 assay. The protocol was immunoSEQ multiplex PCR, while the TCRdb copy is restricted to in-frame clones and leaves out a portion. The table shows approximately 20,000 clones, with about four fifths occurring only once. The time point is: pre-treatment sample, taken before nivolumab and TIL therapy. The sample was blood, taken at baseline. All receptors derive from a person aged 25 to 80 with non-small cell lung cancer.

The CDR3 region has the DNA TGTGCCAGCAGCACCCGACAGGGCGAAGCTTTCTTT. It is translated as CASSTRQGEAFF. The genes are TRBV5-6 and TRBJ1-1; 7 bases align to TRBD1. CDR1 is SGHDT, CDR2 YYEEEE, per germline. The J segment lost 8 bases and the V segment lost 4 bases, leaving 5 bases of the junction unmatched. The CDR3 covers 12 residues.

The chain carries TRBV5-1 and TRBJ2-2; the match to TRBD2 covers 13 bases. V gave up 0 bases and J gave up 4 bases; unmatched junction bases: 6. This CDR3 contains 18 residues. Germline values: CDR1 SGHRS, CDR2 YFSETQ. The CDR3 protein is CASSLGLAGGVGTGELFF. CDR3 DNA sequence: TGCGCCAGCAGCTTGGGACTAGCGGGGGGCGTTGGCACCGGGGAGCTGTTTTTT.

The genes are TRBV6-1 and TRBJ2-1; D is uncertain. The CDR3 is made up of 11 amino acids. CDR1 and CDR2 from the germline V gene are MNHNS and SASEGT. The ends were cut back, 2 bases at V and 7 bases at J, with 3 bases in the middle. CDR3 DNA sequence: TGTGCCAGCAGTGAACCGAATGAGCAGTTCTTC. Its translation is CASSEPNEQFF.

This clone appeared once. The chain joins TRBV2 to TRBJ2-3; TRBD2 matches at 7 bases. CDR1 and CDR2 from the germline V gene are SNHLY and FYNNEI. The V and J ends lost 8 bases and 6 bases, in that order; junction bases with no gene match: 11. CDR3 length: 14 residues. The chain's CDR3 is CASGVGGVRDTQYF. The CDR3 DNA reads as TGTGCCAGCGGTGTTGGGGGGGTAAGGGATACGCAGTATTTT.

The chain uses TRBV10-1 and TRBJ1-6, with D tentatively TRBD1 (5 bases). Trimming shortened V by 2 bases and J by 5 bases, and 7 bases separated the two germline ends. This CDR3 region has 14 residues. The germline CDR1 and CDR2 sequences are WNHNN and SYGVQD (reference sequence). CDR3 DNA: TGCGCCAGCAGTGAGGGCAGGGATAATTCACCCCTCCACTTT. The encoded protein is CASSEGRDNSPLHF.

CDR3 DNA sequence: TGTGCCAGCAGTGTCCCCCGAAGAGGTTTTCTCATGAACACTGAAGCTTTCTTT. Protein product: CASSVPRRGFLMNTEAFF. The rearrangement links TRBV6-1 to TRBJ1-1; D is uncertain. With 4 bases removed from V and 0 bases from J, the gap between germline ends came to 21 bases. This CDR3 contains 18 residues. Germline CDR1 and CDR2: MNHNS and SASEGT.

The chain has TRBV6-1 and TRBJ2-7; D gene unclear. Between the trimmed V and J ends, which lost 7 bases and 2 bases, there was a span of 9 bases. The CDR3 consists of 12 residues. Germline V gene sequence: CDR1 MNHNS, CDR2 SASEGT. The CDR3: CASTQFTYEQYF. CDR3 DNA sequence: TGTGCCAGCACCCAATTTACCTACGAGCAGTACTTC.

The chain employs TRBV7-9 and TRBJ2-7, with 9 bases fitting TRBD2. Trimming took 3 bases from V and 8 from J; bases not matched to a gene: 14. The CDR3 has 16 residues. Germline V gene data show CDR1 as SEHNR and CDR2 as FQNEAQ (reference sequence). The CDR3 coding sequence is TGTGCCAGCAGCTTGGGCCGTAGCGGGGGCACGGACAAGCAGTACTTC. Translated, it gives CASSLGRSGGTDKQYF.

The chain combines TRBV14 with TRBJ1-4, with D perhaps TRBD1 (6 bases). Germline lookup yields CDR1 SGHDN and CDR2 FVKESK. CDR3 length: 15 amino acids. The V end was cut by 0 bases, the J end by 8 bases, with 13 bases between. The CDR3: CASSQETGRNEKLFF. The CDR3 coding sequence is TGTGCCAGCAGCCAAGAAACAGGGCGCAACGAAAAACTGTTTTTT.

The rearrangement links TRBV19 to TRBJ2-5; 7 bases are shared with TRBD2. Germline trimming cut 6 bases from V and 1 base from J; bases unmatched to any gene: 5. The CDR3 is made up of 14 amino acids. Per germline, CDR1 LNHDA and CDR2 SQIVND (reference sequence). The CDR3 region has the DNA TGTGCCAGTAGACCTATAGCGGGCCAAGAGACCCAGTACTTC. It encodes CASRPIAGQETQYF.

The V gene is TRBV11-3, the J gene TRBJ2-2; no clear D gene. With 5 bases removed from V and 4 bases from J, the gap between germline ends came to 8 bases. This CDR3 is 13 amino acids long. Germline CDR1 SGHNT, CDR2 YENEEA. The CDR3 DNA follows: TGTGCCAGCAGCCCAACGACCACCGGGGAGCTGTTTTTT. Its translation is CASSPTTTGELFF.

The chain recombines TRBV21-1 with TRBJ1-4. TRBV21-1 constitutes a pseudogene. The CDR3 is 14 residues long. The CDR3 DNA reads TGTGCCAGCCCGACCCGGTCGGCTAATGAAAAACTGTTTTTT. Encoded protein: CASPTRSANEKLFF.

The V call is TRBV28, the J call TRBJ1-5; D is unresolved. Germline V gene lookup returns CDR1 MDHEN and CDR2 SYDVKM. The CDR3 length is 14 residues. Trimming removed 9 bases at V and 6 bases at J, with 18 bases between. CDR3 region: CASNLYGVGQPQHF. In DNA form, the CDR3 reads TGTGCCAGTAACCTTTACGGGGTCGGTCAGCCCCAGCATTTT.

V is TRBV4-2 and J is TRBJ2-5; a weak D match, TRBD1 (5 bases). CDR3 length equals 13 residues. The germline V gene has CDR1 LGHNA and CDR2 YNFKEQ. Trimming stripped 5 bases from V and 4 bases from J, with 11 bases between. CDR3 nucleotides: TGTGCCAGCAGCTTAGGGGCAGGAGAGACCCAGTACTTC. Its protein is CASSLGAGETQYF.

This clone has more than one count but fewer than ten. J is TRBJ2-4 and V is TRBV2; the match to TRBD2 covers 14 bases. The junction had 7 bases not matched to a gene; V was cut back by 6 bases and J by 6 bases. Germline assignment: CDR1 SNHLY and CDR2 FYNNEI. The CDR3 covers 16 residues. Written as DNA, the CDR3 is TGTGCCAGCAGACCGGGACTAGCGGGAGTCAGAAACATTCAGTACTTC. This translates into CASRPGLAGVRNIQYF.

The rearrangement uses TRBV7-2 and TRBJ1-6; D ambiguous. Germline CDR1 is SGHTA and CDR2 is FQGNSA. V lost 5 bases, J lost 14 bases, and 16 bases lay in between. The CDR3 length is 13 residues. The CDR3 sequence: CASSANFGRALHF. In DNA form, the CDR3 reads TGTGCCAGCAGCGCGAATTTTGGGAGGGCCCTCCACTTT.

The chain combines TRBV11-2 with TRBJ2-1; TRBD1 might be the D (6 bases). This CDR3 is built from 15 residues. Germline CDR1 and CDR2: SGHAT and FQNNGV. The germline V and J ends were trimmed by 2 bases and 8 bases, with 16 bases remaining between them. CDR3 residues: CASSLWDNVGDEQFF. In nucleotides, the CDR3 is TGTGCCAGCAGCTTATGGGACAACGTTGGGGATGAGCAGTTCTTC.

The rearrangement uses TRBV4-1 and TRBJ2-2; tentative D call: TRBD2 (5 bases). The germline V gene has CDR1 MGHRA and CDR2 YSYEKL. This CDR3 has 16 residues. V was pared by 3 bases and J by 0 bases, with 11 bases between. CDR3 amino acids: CASSHELGPNTGELFF. Here the CDR3 DNA reads TGCGCCAGCAGCCACGAACTAGGCCCGAACACCGGGGAGCTGTTTTTT.

The J gene is TRBJ2-3, the V gene TRBV25-1, with 9 bases lining up with TRBD1. Losses at the gene ends were 7 bases for V and 1 base for J; bases not matched to a gene: 6. From germline, CDR1 is MGHDK and CDR2 SYGVNS. The CDR3 has 15 residues. CDR3 coding DNA: TGTGCCAGCACTAACCGGGACAGGGGCACAGATACGCAGTATTTT. It codes for CASTNRDRGTDTQYF. Full variable domain (rest looked up from reference TRBV25-1 and TRBJ2-3): EADIYQTPRYLVIGTGKKITLECSQTMGHDKMYWYQQDPGMELHLIHYSYGVNSTEKGDLSSESTVSRIRTEHFPLTLESARPSHTSQYLCASTNRDRGTDTQYFGPGTRLTVL.

This clone was picked up a small number of times. The rearrangement joins TRBV21-1 to TRBJ1-3; no check of the table's D call, TRBD1, against the DNA was made. TRBV21-1 is given as a pseudogene. This CDR3 is 16 amino acids long. The CDR3 protein is CASSKAKDSSGNTIYF. The CDR3 DNA is TGTGCCAGCAGCAAAGCTAAGGACAGCTCTGGAAACACCATATATTTT.

This chain links TRBV19 with TRBJ2-2; 8 positions agree with TRBD1. The ends lost 6 bases at V and 5 bases at J; junction bases unmatched: 5. The CDR3 loop spans 14 amino acids. CDR1 and CDR2 (germline): LNHDA, SQIVND (reference sequence). The CDR3 bases are TGTGCCAGTAGACAGGGGGGAGTTACCGGGGAGCTGTTTTTT. It encodes CASRQGGVTGELFF.

The chain has TRBV28 and TRBJ1-1; D is possibly TRBD1 (5 bases). The germline CDR1 and CDR2 sequences are MDHEN and SYDVKM. The V gene lost 10 bases and the J gene lost 7 bases, with 10 bases spanning the gap. The CDR3 totals 10 residues. The CDR3, as DNA: TGTGCCACCAGGGTGATTGAAGCTTTCTTT. This codes for CATRVIEAFF.

The chain employs TRBV30 and TRBJ1-1; D call uncertain. Germline CDR1 and CDR2: GTSNPN and SVGIG (reference sequence). CDR3 length: 13 residues. Deletions cut 0 bases from V and 0 bases from J, with 5 bases between. CDR3: CAWSVALNTEAFF. Written as DNA, the CDR3 is TGTGCCTGGAGTGTAGCTCTGAACACTGAAGCTTTCTTT.

The genes are TRBV30 and TRBJ2-3; TRBD2 agrees at 9 bases. Germline V gene sequence: CDR1 GTSNPN, CDR2 SVGIG (reference sequence). The CDR3 is 12 residues long. The V gene end was trimmed by 8 bases and the J gene end by 0 bases; junction bases not matched to a gene: 0. CDR3 nucleotide sequence: TGTGCCGGGACTAGCAGCACAGATACGCAGTATTTT. This gives the protein CAGTSSTDTQYF.

The chain is built from TRBV7-8 and TRBJ1-5; maybe TRBD1 (5 bases). V was trimmed by 5 bases and J by 3 bases, leaving 17 bases between them. Germline CDR1 is SGHVS and CDR2 is FQNEAQ. The CDR3 has 16 residues. In DNA, the CDR3 is TGTGCCAGCAGCCTTGCTGGGCAGGGTTACAATCAGCCCCAGCATTTT. This sequence encodes CASSLAGQGYNQPQHF.

V and J are TRBV7-9 and TRBJ2-1, with D perhaps assigned TRBD1 or TRBD2 (6 bases each). V lost 0 bases to trimming and J lost 6 bases, with 9 bases between them. The CDR3 is 14 amino acids. Germline assignment: CDR1 SEHNR and CDR2 FQNEAQ (reference sequence). CDR3 bases: TGTGCCAGCAGCTTAGCCGGGGGCCGCAATGAGCAGTTCTTC. Translation gives CASSLAGGRNEQFF.

This rearrangement joins TRBV7-9 to TRBJ2-1, with 10 bases fitting TRBD2. From germline, CDR1 is SEHNR and CDR2 FQNEAQ (reference sequence). This CDR3 has 15 amino acids. V gave up 0 bases and J gave up 6 bases; unmatched junction bases: 2. CDR3 loop: CASSLATSGVNEQFF. In DNA, the CDR3 is TGTGCCAGCAGCTTAGCAACTAGCGGGGTCAATGAGCAGTTCTTC.